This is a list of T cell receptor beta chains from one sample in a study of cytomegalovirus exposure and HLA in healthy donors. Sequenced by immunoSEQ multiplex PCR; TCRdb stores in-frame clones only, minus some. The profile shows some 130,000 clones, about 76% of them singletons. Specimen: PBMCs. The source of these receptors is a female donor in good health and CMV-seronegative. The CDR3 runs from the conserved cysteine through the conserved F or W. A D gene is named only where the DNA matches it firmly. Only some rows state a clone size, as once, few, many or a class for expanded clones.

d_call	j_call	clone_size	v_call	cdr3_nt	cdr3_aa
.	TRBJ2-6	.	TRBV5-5	TGTGCCAGCAGCGCCTACTCTGGGGCCAACGTCCTGACTTTC	CASSAYSGANVLTF
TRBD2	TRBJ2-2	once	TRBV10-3	TGTGCCCATACAGCGGGGGTAAACACCGGGGAGCTGTTTTTT	CAHTAGVNTGELFF
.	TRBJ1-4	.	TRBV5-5	TGTGCCAGCAGCTTTTCACAGCATAATGAAAAACTGTTTTTT	CASSFSQHNEKLFF
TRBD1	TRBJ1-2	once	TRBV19	TGTGCCAGTAGATCGAGGGGGCGGCATTATGGCTACACCTTC	CASRSRGRHYGYTF
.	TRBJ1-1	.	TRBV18	TGTGCCAGCTCACCGGGCTTGAACACTGAAGCTTTCTTT	CASSPGLNTEAFF
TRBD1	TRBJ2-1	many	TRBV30	TGTGCCTGGACTCCTACGGGACAGGGCTACAATGAGCAGTTCTTC	CAWTPTGQGYNEQFF
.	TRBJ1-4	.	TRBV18	TGTGCCAGCTCTCAGGAGCGGGACATCTCCGAAAAACTGTTTTTT	CASSQERDISEKLFF
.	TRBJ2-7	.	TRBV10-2	TGCGCCAGCAGTGGGCCAGCGGGCAAGAGAGGCTACGAGCAGTACTTC	CASSGPAGKRGYEQYF
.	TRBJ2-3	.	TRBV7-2	TGTGCCAGCAGCTTGCGTGGGAGGAGTCCAGATACGCAGTATTTT	CASSLRGRSPDTQYF
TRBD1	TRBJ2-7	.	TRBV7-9	TGTGCCAGCAGCTCCCCCCAGGGGGTCAGCTACGAGCAGTACTTC	CASSSPQGVSYEQYF
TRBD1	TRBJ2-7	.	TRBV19	TGTGCCAGTAGGTCGACAGGGGGCGGGCGAGGTTACGAGCAGTACTTC	CASRSTGGGRGYEQYF
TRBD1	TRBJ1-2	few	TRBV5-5	TGTGCCAGCAGCTGGGACAGGGGGCCGAGCTATGGCTACACCTTC	CASSWDRGPSYGYTF
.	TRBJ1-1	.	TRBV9	TGTGCCAGCAGCGTCCCAGGGGTAGGGATGAACACTGAAGCTTTCTTT	CASSVPGVGMNTEAFF
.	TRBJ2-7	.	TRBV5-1	TGCGCCAGCAGCCCGGGATGGCAAACCAACTCCTACGAGCAGTACTTC	CASSPGWQTNSYEQYF
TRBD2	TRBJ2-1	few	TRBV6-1	TGTGCCAGCAGTGGGGTTAGCGGGAGGGCGGGAGCCAATGAGCAGTTCTTC	CASSGVSGRAGANEQFF
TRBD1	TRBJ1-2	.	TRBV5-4	TGTGCCAGCAGCCCTGGTGCCAGGGGGTCGGGAGGGGGCTACACCTTC	CASSPGARGSGGGYTF
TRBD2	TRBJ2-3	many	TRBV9	TGTGCCAGCAGCGTAGTCGAGCGGGGGATAGATACGCAGTATTTT	CASSVVERGIDTQYF
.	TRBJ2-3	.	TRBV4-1	TGCGCCAGCAGCCAAGCGGTGCGAGCGGAAGGCACAGATACGCAGTATTTT	CASSQAVRAEGTDTQYF
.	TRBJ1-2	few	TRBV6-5	TGTGCCAGCAGTTACCTACAGAACTATGGCTACACCTTC	CASSYLQNYGYTF
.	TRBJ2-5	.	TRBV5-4	TGTGCCAGCAGCTCACCGGGCAGGGGTAGAGAGACCCAGTACTTC	CASSSPGRGRETQYF
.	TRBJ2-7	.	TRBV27	TGTGCCAGCAGTTTGGCAGGTGGCGCCTACGAGCAGTACTTC	CASSLAGGAYEQYF
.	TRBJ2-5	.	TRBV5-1	TGCGCCAGCAGCCGAGGGGACTTGCAAGAGACCCAGTACTTC	CASSRGDLQETQYF
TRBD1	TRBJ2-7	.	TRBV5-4	TGTGCCAGCAGACGGGACAGACACTACGAGCAGTACTTC	CASRRDRHYEQYF
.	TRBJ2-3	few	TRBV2	TGTGCCAGCAGTGAAGACGGGAGCCCCACAGATACGCAGTATTTT	CASSEDGSPTDTQYF
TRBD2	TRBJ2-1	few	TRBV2	TGTGCCAGCAGCAACAGCGGGGGGTCCTACAATGAGCAGTTCTTC	CASSNSGGSYNEQFF
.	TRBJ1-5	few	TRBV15	TGTGCCACCAGCAGGCAGAGCAATCAGCCCCAGCATTTT	CATSRQSNQPQHF
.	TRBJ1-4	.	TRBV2	TGTGCCAGCAGCCCCCGTGTTGCAACTAATGAAAAACTGTTTTTT	CASSPRVATNEKLFF
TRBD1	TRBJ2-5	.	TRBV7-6	TGTGCCAGCGCCACAGGGGTTCGGCAAGAGACCCAGTACTTC	CASATGVRQETQYF
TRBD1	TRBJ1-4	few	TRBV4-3	TGCGCCAGCAGCCGGACAGGGGAGAGGAAAACTAATGAAAAACTGTTTTTT	CASSRTGERKTNEKLFF
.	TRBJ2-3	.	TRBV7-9	TGTGCCAGCAGCTTAGATACTAGCACAGATACGCAGTATTTT	CASSLDTSTDTQYF
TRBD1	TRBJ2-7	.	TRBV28	TGTGCCAGCAGTTCCGGGACAGGGGGTATGCGCGAGCAGTACTTC	CASSSGTGGMREQYF
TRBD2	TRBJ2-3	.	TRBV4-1	TGCGCCAGCAGCCAAGTTACTAGCGTGAGCACAGATACGCAGTATTTT	CASSQVTSVSTDTQYF
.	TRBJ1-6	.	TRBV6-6	TGTGCCAGCAGTTACTCGTACAGGGTTTCACCCCTCCACTTT	CASSYSYRVSPLHF
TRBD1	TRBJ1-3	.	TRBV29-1	TGCAGCGTTGACTCGGGGACAGGAGGGAACACCATATATTTT	CSVDSGTGGNTIYF
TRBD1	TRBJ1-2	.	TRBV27	TGTGCCAGCAGCATCGACAGGGGTAACTATGGCTACACCTTC	CASSIDRGNYGYTF
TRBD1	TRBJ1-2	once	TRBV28	TGTGCCAGCAGTCCTCTGACAGGGGGCAGGAGTTCTTATGGCTACACCTTC	CASSPLTGGRSSYGYTF
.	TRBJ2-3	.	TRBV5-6	TGTGCCAGCAGCCTGGACAGACGGAGCACAGATACGCAGTATTTT	CASSLDRRSTDTQYF
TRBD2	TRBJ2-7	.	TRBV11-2	TGTGCCAGCAGCTTACTAGCGGGAGGGCCGTACGAGCAGTACTTC	CASSLLAGGPYEQYF
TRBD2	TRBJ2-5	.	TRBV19	TGTGCCAGTAGTGGGCTAGCGGGAGGGGAGACCCAGTACTTC	CASSGLAGGETQYF
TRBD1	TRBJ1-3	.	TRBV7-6	TGTGCCAGCAGCTCGGGACAGAGCTCTGGAAACACCATATATTTT	CASSSGQSSGNTIYF
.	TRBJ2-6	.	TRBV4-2	TGTGCCAGCAGCCAAGGCGGCTACCCTGGGGCCAACGTCCTGACTTTC	CASSQGGYPGANVLTF
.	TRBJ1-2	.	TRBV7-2	TGTGCCAGCAGCCCCCCCAGAACCTTTAACTATGGCTACACCTTC	CASSPPRTFNYGYTF
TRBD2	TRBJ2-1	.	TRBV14	TGTGCCAGCAGCCAGGGAGGTAGCGGGAGGTACAATGAGCAGTTCTTC	CASSQGGSGRYNEQFF
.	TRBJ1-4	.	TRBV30	TGTGCCTGGAGTAGGCGGGAAAAACTGTTTTTT	CAWSRREKLFF
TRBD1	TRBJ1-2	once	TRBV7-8	TGTGCCAGCAGCGACAGGGGAGGTATTAACTATGGCTACACCTTC	CASSDRGGINYGYTF
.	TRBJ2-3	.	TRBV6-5	TGTGCCAGCAGCCCCGAAGGGAGGACAGATACGCAGTATTTT	CASSPEGRTDTQYF
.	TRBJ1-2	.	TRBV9	TGTGCCAGCGGAGGTGGAACCTATGGCTACACCTTC	CASGGGTYGYTF
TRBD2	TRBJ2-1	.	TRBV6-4	TGTGCCAGCAATGCTAGCGGGGCTAATGAGCAGTTCTTC	CASNASGANEQFF
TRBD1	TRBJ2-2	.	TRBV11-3	TGTGCCAGCAGCTTAGATAGTGGACAGGGGTGGGGATTAAACACCGGGGAGCTGTTTTTT	CASSLDSGQGWGLNTGELFF
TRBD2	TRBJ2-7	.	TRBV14	TGTGCCAGCAGCCGAGGACTAGCGGGGCCCTACGAGCAGTACTTC	CASSRGLAGPYEQYF
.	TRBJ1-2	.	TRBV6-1	TGTGCCAGCAGTGAAGCGAGGAGGACGGGCTACACCTTC	CASSEARRTGYTF
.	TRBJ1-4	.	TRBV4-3	TGCGCCAGCAGCCTCAGCGGGGGGCGAAATGAAAAACTGTTTTTT	CASSLSGGRNEKLFF
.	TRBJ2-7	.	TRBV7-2	TGTGCCAGCAGCCCTAAGGCGGTCTCCTACGAGCAGTACTTC	CASSPKAVSYEQYF